This T cell receptor (beta chain) derives from a study of CD8+ T cells in alopecia areata. About the study: Treated patients were dosed with oral tofacitinib, taking 5 to 10 mg twice daily.

cDNA reverse transcribed from extracted RNA served as the sequencing template. Sequencing was performed with immunoSEQ multiplex PCR; in TCRdb, only in-frame clones are kept and a portion is missing. The sample shows roughly 100,000 clones, 70% to 90% of them seen only once. Described treatment: oral pan-JAK inhibitor, 5-10 mg twice daily. Punch biopsies of lesional scalp, plus peripheral blood, were taken from alopecia areata patients. The germline gives CDR1 SGDLS, CDR2 YYNGEE. The length of the CDR3 is 14 residues. The V and J ends lost 3 bases and 6 bases respectively, with 16 bases between them. Specimen: CD8+ T cells sorted from blood, collected at roughly week 30, from a patient treated with tofacitinib. The rearrangement links TRBV9 to TRBJ2-7; D is possibly TRBD1 (8 bases). This TCR came from a human donor with alopecia areata. The CDR3 region has the DNA TGTGCCAGCAGCGCGGCGGACAGGGAGGGCGAGCAGTACTTC. Translated: CASSAADREGEQYF. Full variable domain (outside the CDR3, taken from reference TRBV9 and TRBJ2-7): DSGVTQTPKHLITATGQRVTLRCSPRSGDLSVYWYQQSLDQGLQFLIQYYNGEERAKGNILERFSAQQFPDLHSELNLSSLELGDSALYFCASSAADREGEQYFGPGTRLTVT.